Described below is a single T cell receptor (beta chain) sequence and its context. A read error may account for a junction end that differs from germline. This sample is drawn from a study of T cell responses to AZD1222 COVID-19 vaccine. Germline V CDR1 and CDR2: SSHAT, FNYEAQ (reference sequence). This CDR3 is built from 16 residues. Method: immunoSEQ multiplex PCR; TCRdb's copy keeps in-frame clones and lacks some. The top ten clones hold approximately 3% of a sample with 85,000 to 90,000 clones, around 90% of them seen once. The sequence derives from an adult in good health. This material consisted of peripheral blood, taken on day 0 of AZD1222 vaccination. This chain joins TRBV7-7 and TRBJ2-1; D gene unclear. CDR3 sequence (DNA): TGTGCTAGCAGCCCTCTTGGCCGCGGCCCCTACAATGAGCAGTTCTTC. It specifies CASSPLGRGPYNEQFF. Full variable domain (outside the CDR3, taken from reference TRBV7-7 and TRBJ2-1): GAGVSQSPRYKVTKRGQDVTLRCDPISSHATLYWYQQALGQGPEFLTYFNYEAQPDKSGLPSDRFSAERPEGSISTLTIQRTEQRDSAMYRCASSPLGRGPYNEQFFGPGTRLTVL.